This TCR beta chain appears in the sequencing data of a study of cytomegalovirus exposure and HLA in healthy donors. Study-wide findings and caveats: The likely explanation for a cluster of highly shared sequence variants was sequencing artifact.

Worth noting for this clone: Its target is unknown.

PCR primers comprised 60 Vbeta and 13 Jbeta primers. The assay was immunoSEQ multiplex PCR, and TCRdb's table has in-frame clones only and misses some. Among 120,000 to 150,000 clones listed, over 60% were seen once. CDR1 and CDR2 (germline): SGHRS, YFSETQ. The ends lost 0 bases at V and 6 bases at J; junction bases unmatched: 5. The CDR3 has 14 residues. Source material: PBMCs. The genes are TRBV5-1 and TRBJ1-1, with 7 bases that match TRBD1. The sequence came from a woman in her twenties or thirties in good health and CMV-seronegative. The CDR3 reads CASSLGRQGPEAFF. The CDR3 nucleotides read TGCGCCAGCAGCTTGGGCCGACAGGGACCTGAAGCTTTCTTT.